One sample yielded the 22 T cell receptor beta chains listed below, sequenced in a study of blood T cell repertoires in COVID-19. The protocol was immunoSEQ multiplex PCR, while the TCRdb copy is restricted to in-frame clones and leaves out a portion. The sample records hundreds of thousands of clones, roughly 91% being singletons. The source material was PBMCs or T cells enriched from blood (not recorded which). The receptors come from a woman in her fifties or sixties in a cohort exposed to, infected with or recovered from COVID-19 (not recorded which).

The V gene is TRBV27, the J gene TRBJ1-1; D gene ambiguous. The CDR3 length is 15 residues. The V end was cut by 0 bases, the J end by 2 bases, with 10 bases between. Germline assignment: CDR1 MNHEY and CDR2 SMNVEV (reference sequence). The CDR3 bases are TGTGCCAGCAGTTTATCTTCCCGCGCAAACACTGAAGCTTTCTTT. Its translation: CASSLSSRANTEAFF.

Turning to this clone: The junction shows a germline mismatch at one end, possibly a read error. The chain has TRBV10-1 and TRBJ2-5; TRBD2 matches at 14 bases. Germline lookup yields CDR1 WNHNN and CDR2 SYGVQD (reference sequence). The CDR3 runs 14 residues. Written as DNA, the CDR3 is TGCGCCAGCAGAGCGGGACTAGCGGGAGCCTCAACCGACTTC. Protein: CASRAGLAGASTDF.

The gene calls are TRBV10-3 and TRBJ2-7; 8 bases align to TRBD1. This CDR3 has 11 residues. V was clipped by 10 bases and J by 3 bases; unmatched bases: 2. Per the germline V gene, CDR1 is ENHRY and CDR2 is SYGVKD. The CDR3 DNA reads as TGTGCCACTGGGACAGGCTACGAGCAGTACTTC. It is translated as CATGTGYEQYF.

This chain connects TRBV6-5 to TRBJ2-7; weak D call: TRBD2 (5 bases). Germline V gene lookup returns CDR1 MNHEY and CDR2 SVGAGI. The V and J ends lost 5 bases and 5 bases respectively, with 19 bases between them. The CDR3 runs 15 residues. CDR3 DNA sequence: TGTGCCAGCAGTCCCTGGGGAGTAGAGCCGGACGAGCAGTACTTC. Translated, it gives CASSPWGVEPDEQYF.

V usage is TRBV25-1 and J usage is TRBJ2-7; TRBD1 might be the D (6 bases). Germline loops: CDR1 MGHDK, CDR2 SYGVNS. The CDR3 is 16 amino acids. Trimming took 1 base from V and 0 from J, leaving 13 bases between them. The CDR3 region is CASSESRTAFSYEQYF. The CDR3 DNA reads as TGTGCCAGCAGTGAATCCCGGACAGCCTTCTCCTACGAGCAGTACTTC.

This sequence joins TRBV19 and TRBJ1-2, with TRBD1 matching 10 bases. The ends lost 10 bases at V and 8 bases at J; junction bases unmatched: 4. Germline V CDR1 and CDR2: LNHDA, SQIVND (reference sequence). The CDR3 is 11 residues long. CDR3 amino acids: CATGTGVGYTF. CDR3 nucleotides: TGTGCCACCGGGACAGGGGTCGGCTACACCTTC. The full variable domain, in which reference TRBV19 and TRBJ1-2 provide the parts outside the CDR3, is DGGITQSPKYLFRKEGQNVTLSCEQNLNHDAMYWYRQDPGQGLRLIYYSQIVNDFQKGDIAEGYSVSREKKESFPLTVTSAQKNPTAFYLCATGTGVGYTFGSGTRLTVV.

This clone has more than one count but fewer than ten. V usage is TRBV19 and J usage is TRBJ1-1; 9 nucleotides match TRBD1. CDR1 LNHDA and CDR2 SQIVND come from the germline V gene (reference sequence). The CDR3 loop spans 15 amino acids. V gave up 4 bases and J gave up 2 bases; unmatched junction bases: 5. The CDR3 DNA is TGTGCCAGTAGTACCGGACAGGGGCCCAACACTGAAGCTTTCTTT. This codes for CASSTGQGPNTEAFF.

V gene TRBV6-2 or TRBV6-3 combines with J gene TRBJ2-5; no clear D. Trimming took 4 bases from V and 1 from J, leaving 16 bases between them. This CDR3 has 16 amino acids. The germline V gene encodes CDR1 MNHEY and CDR2 SVGEGT. CDR3 sequence (DNA): TGTGCCAGCAGTTCCCTGGGTAGCCCTCTCCAAGAGACCCAGTACTTC. It codes for CASSSLGSPLQETQYF.

The genes are TRBV6-2 or TRBV6-3 and TRBJ2-7; 10 bases are shared with TRBD1. V shed 0 bases, J shed 3 bases, and the junction held 17 bases outside the gene matches. CDR1 is MNHEY and CDR2 is SVGEGT in the germline V gene. The CDR3 totals 20 residues. The CDR3 sequence: CASSYSQTGGPKGWSYEQYF. DNA for the CDR3: TGTGCCAGCAGTTACTCTCAGACAGGGGGCCCGAAGGGATGGAGCTACGAGCAGTACTTC.

V and J are TRBV27 and TRBJ2-2; D perhaps matches TRBD2 (5 bases). The germline V and J ends were trimmed by 5 bases and 6 bases, with 10 bases remaining between them. The germline V gene has CDR1 MNHEY and CDR2 SMNVEV (reference sequence). The CDR3 covers 13 residues. Written as DNA, the CDR3 is TGTGCCAGCAGTCGTCTAGCCTCCGGGGAGCTGTTTTTT. Residues: CASSRLASGELFF.

A remark on this clone: Other DNA sequences of this sample code for an identical CDR3. The V call is TRBV4-3, the J call TRBJ2-7, with D unclear. The ends were cut back, 0 bases at V and 0 bases at J, with 6 bases in the middle. The CDR3 contains 14 residues. Germline values: CDR1 LGHNA, CDR2 YSLEER. The CDR3 region has the DNA TGCGCCAGCAGCCAAGATAGAGGCTCCTACGAGCAGTACTTC. Protein product: CASSQDRGSYEQYF.

This clone has only a few counts. The chain links TRBV28 to TRBJ2-1, with 8 nucleotides matching TRBD1. The germline V gene has CDR1 MDHEN and CDR2 SYDVKM. This CDR3 region has 15 residues. After removal of 2 bases from V and 7 bases from J, the junction contained 7 bases not matched to a gene. CDR3 sequence reads: CASSLAGTGPNEQFF. In DNA form, the CDR3 reads TGTGCCAGCAGTTTAGCCGGGACAGGCCCTAATGAGCAGTTCTTC.

V and J are TRBV11-2 and TRBJ2-4; tentatively, D is TRBD2 (6 bases). The CDR3 sequence is 15 residues long. V was cut by 5 bases and J by 9 bases, with 20 bases left in between. Germline CDR1 reads SGHAT; CDR2 reads FQNNGV. The CDR3 loop is CASSPLGLVGGIQYF. The CDR3 DNA sequence: TGTGCCAGCAGCCCGCTTGGATTAGTCGGGGGCATTCAGTACTTC.

This chain links TRBV12-3 or TRBV12-4 with TRBJ1-1; possible D gene TRBD1, 5 bases. The CDR3 has 13 amino acids. Trimming took 3 bases from V and 3 from J, leaving 8 bases between them. As DNA, the CDR3 is TGTGCCAGCAGTTTGGTCAGGGACACTGAAGCTTTCTTT. Translated, it gives CASSLVRDTEAFF.

The count of this clone is one. The chain uses TRBV9 and TRBJ1-5, with 7 nucleotides matching TRBD1. Losses at the gene ends were 1 base for V and 2 bases for J; bases not matched to a gene: 6. Germline assignment: CDR1 SGDLS and CDR2 YYNGEE. The length of the CDR3 is 16 residues. CDR3 protein: CASSVTGDLGNQPQHF. CDR3 sequence (DNA): TGTGCCAGCAGCGTAACAGGGGATCTTGGCAATCAGCCCCAGCATTTT.

The V gene is TRBV7-3, the J gene TRBJ2-2, with 10 bases identical to TRBD2. V gave up 5 bases and J gave up 4 bases; unmatched junction bases: 7. The CDR3 spans 16 residues. The germline gives CDR1 SGHTA, CDR2 FQGTGA. CDR3 DNA sequence: TGTGCCAGCAGCCAAAGCGGGAGGGCCCTCACCGGGGAGCTGTTTTTT. This gives the protein CASSQSGRALTGELFF.

The rearrangement uses TRBV3-1 (or the pseudogene TRBV3-2) and TRBJ2-3; D not certain. Trimming left V 1 base short and J 2 bases short, with 10 bases between. The germline V gene encodes CDR1 LGHDT and CDR2 YNNKEL (reference sequence). The CDR3 is made up of 15 amino acids. The CDR3 reads CASSQGLEFTDTQYF. The CDR3 DNA follows: TGTGCCAGCAGCCAAGGATTGGAGTTCACAGATACGCAGTATTTT.

The gene calls are TRBV5-6 and TRBJ1-4; tentative D call: TRBD1 (5 bases). There are 14 residues in the CDR3. V dropped 1 base and J dropped 6 bases, with 10 bases sitting between them. Germline-derived CDR1 and CDR2 are SGHDT and YYEEEE. As DNA, the CDR3 is TGTGCCAGCAGCTTGTTAGGGGAGGATGAAAAACTGTTTTTT. Protein sequence: CASSLLGEDEKLFF.

V is TRBV29-1 and J is TRBJ1-1; 9 nucleotides align to TRBD1. The CDR3 totals 14 residues. J was trimmed by 3 bases and V by 6 bases; bases with no gene match: 8. Germline V gene sequence: CDR1 SQVTM, CDR2 ANQGSEA. The CDR3 is CSVGTGGAYTEAFF. CDR3 nucleotides: TGCAGCGTAGGTACAGGGGGCGCGTACACTGAAGCTTTCTTT.

The table lists this clone with a count of one. The rearrangement links TRBV20-1 to TRBJ2-1; D gene unclear. This CDR3 contains 11 residues. The germline V and J ends were trimmed by 7 bases and 8 bases, with 12 bases remaining between them. CDR1 and CDR2 from the germline V gene are DFQATT and SNEGSKA (reference sequence). The CDR3 DNA reads as TGCAGTGGATCGCCCGGAGATGAGCAGTTCTTC. This gives the protein CSGSPGDEQFF.

This chain links TRBV19 with TRBJ2-7; 7 nucleotides line up with TRBD2. CDR1 is LNHDA, CDR2 SQIVND, per germline (reference sequence). Unmatched junction bases numbered 15, after V lost 11 bases and J lost 2 bases. CDR3 length: 15 residues. The CDR3 is CACSRGASGTYEQYF. The CDR3 nucleotides read TGTGCCTGTTCTAGGGGAGCTAGCGGAACCTACGAGCAGTACTTC.

This clone was observed a single time. The chain joins TRBV7-3 to TRBJ2-5; a weak D match, TRBD1 (7 bases). V was cut by 5 bases and J by 4 bases, with 11 bases left in between. The CDR3 consists of 13 residues. Per germline, CDR1 SGHTA and CDR2 FQGTGA. This CDR3 reads CASSGGGGETQYF. The CDR3 coding sequence is TGTGCCAGCAGCGGAGGGGGCGGAGAGACCCAGTACTTC.